This TCR beta chain emerged from a study of T cells in Graves' hyperthyroidism and ophthalmopathy. This CDR3 region has 14 residues. Germline CDR1 and CDR2: ENHRY and SYGVKD. Trimming took 4 bases from V and 4 from J, leaving 13 bases between them. This clonotype was recorded at least ten times. Extraction of PBMCs used 8.5 to 10 ml of fresh peripheral blood. Amplification yielded TCR beta CDR3 regions, with RNA transcripts as the source. Initially, a first-round RT-PCR of the TCR CDR3 employed the HTBI primer set. Via MiXCR, TCRdb re-called the multiplex PCR reads, giving one row per CDR3 protein. There are some 400,000 distinct CDR3 sequences in the sample; 19% occur only once, and approximately 4% lies in the top ten.

Sequencing was done on a sample of blood. This TCR came from a woman younger than 30 with Graves' hyperthyroidism. The V call is TRBV10-3, the J call TRBJ1-1; the D gene is possibly TRBD1 (6 bases). CDR3 protein: CAISAWEGVTEAFF. The CDR3 DNA is TGTGCCATCAGTGCCTGGGAGGGGGTCACTGAAGCTTTCTTT.